These 20 T cell receptor beta chains share one sample of origin, sequenced in a study of T cells after posttransplantation cyclophosphamide. Only in-frame clones appear in the TCRdb table, and some are missing; sequencing was by immunoSEQ multiplex PCR. The sample lists 10,000 to 13,000 clones, 90% to 95% seen once, with under 0.35% in the top ten. Source material: naive CD8+ T cells sorted from PBMCs. Receptors originate from a man aged 30-40 years in good health and a related stem cell transplant donor.

This chain connects TRBV5-6 to TRBJ2-7; the match to TRBD1 covers 7 bases. Germline V gene lookup returns CDR1 SGHDT and CDR2 YYEEEE. The CDR3 loop spans 16 amino acids. V gave up 3 bases and J gave up 1 base; unmatched junction bases: 10. The CDR3 is CASSSQGTEISYEQYF. CDR3 bases: TGTGCCAGCAGCTCGCAAGGGACAGAGATTTCCTACGAGCAGTACTTC.

Here the CDR3 reads CASSLGGTGRYEQYF. The CDR3 DNA is TGTGCCAGCAGTTTAGGGGGGACAGGACGCTACGAGCAGTACTTC. The chain carries TRBV27 and TRBJ2-7; TRBD1 agrees at 8 bases. V gave up 2 bases and J gave up 3 bases; unmatched junction bases: 6. Germline V CDR1 and CDR2: MNHEY, SMNVEV (reference sequence). The CDR3 is 15 residues long.

The chain carries TRBV7-2 and TRBJ2-5, with 7 bases aligning to TRBD2. The CDR3 extends over 14 amino acids. V lost 1 base to trimming and J lost 9 bases; unmatched junction nucleotides: 8. CDR1 and CDR2 from the germline V gene are SGHTA and FQGNSA. CDR3 in DNA: TGTGCCAGCAGCTTAGTCCCAGTGCGGGAGCCCCAGTACTTC. Translation gives CASSLVPVREPQYF.

CDR3 bases: TGTGCCAGCAGTGAGGCGCGGGGGGACTCCTACGAGCAGTACTTC. Translation: CASSEARGDSYEQYF. The chain is built from TRBV2 and TRBJ2-7; 8 nucleotides line up with TRBD2. Germline V CDR1 and CDR2: SNHLY, FYNNEI. CDR3 length equals 15 residues. V lost 3 bases and J lost 0; bases outside the gene matches: 4.

The chain joins TRBV4-3 to TRBJ2-7, with TRBD1 as a possible D gene (7 bases). Germline values: CDR1 LGHNA, CDR2 YSLEER. CDR3 size: 15 residues. The V end lost 0 bases, the J end lost 5 bases, and 14 bases lay between the germline ends. Here the CDR3 reads CASSQDGARGDEQYF. The CDR3 bases are TGCGCCAGCAGCCAAGATGGGGCCAGGGGGGACGAGCAGTACTTC.

The rearrangement uses TRBV27 and TRBJ2-5, with TRBD2 matching over 9 bases. The CDR3 totals 16 residues. V trimming: 10 bases; J trimming: 1 base; junction bases outside the gene matches: 13. Germline V gene data show CDR1 as MNHEY and CDR2 as SMNVEV (reference sequence). CDR3 in amino acids: CATRMSSGGSQETQYF. CDR3 sequence (DNA): TGTGCCACCCGTATGAGCAGCGGGGGGTCCCAAGAGACCCAGTACTTC.

The genes are TRBV11-2 and TRBJ2-7, with D possibly matching TRBD1 (6 bases). Trimming removed 0 bases at V and 5 bases at J, with 14 bases between. The CDR3 consists of 15 residues. The germline gives CDR1 SGHAT, CDR2 FQNNGV. The CDR3 DNA follows: TGTGCCAGCAGCTTAGACCCGACAGGATTCAACGAGCAGTACTTC. Protein: CASSLDPTGFNEQYF. The whole variable domain, remainder taken from reference TRBV11-2 and TRBJ2-7, is EAGVAQSPRYKIIEKRQSVAFWCNPISGHATLYWYQQILGQGPKLLIQFQNNGVVDDSQLPKDRFSAERLKGVDSTLKIQPAKLEDSAVYLCASSLDPTGFNEQYFGPGTRLTVT.

The rearrangement joins TRBV7-9 to TRBJ1-4; D is unclear. The germline V gene encodes CDR1 SEHNR and CDR2 FQNEAQ (reference sequence). V was trimmed by 2 bases and J by 2 bases, leaving 12 bases between them. The CDR3 contains 16 residues. Here the CDR3 reads CASSLIIAGTNEKLFF. CDR3 DNA: TGTGCCAGCAGCTTAATTATAGCTGGGACTAATGAAAAACTGTTTTTT.

V gene TRBV27 combines with J gene TRBJ2-7; 8 bases agree with TRBD1. V shed 3 bases, J shed 3 bases, and the junction held 4 bases outside the gene matches. CDR1 and CDR2 (germline): MNHEY, SMNVEV (reference sequence). CDR3 size: 14 residues. DNA for the CDR3: TGTGCCAGCAGTTTGGGGACAGGATACTACGAGCAGTACTTC. This encodes CASSLGTGYYEQYF.

The chain has TRBV27 and TRBJ2-7; 7 nucleotides line up with TRBD1. V shed 5 bases and J 2 bases; nucleotides not matched to a gene: 3. Germline values: CDR1 MNHEY, CDR2 SMNVEV (reference sequence). CDR3 length: 13 amino acids. CDR3 in DNA: TGTGCCAGCAGTCTCACAGGGGCCTACGAGCAGTACTTC. Amino acid sequence: CASSLTGAYEQYF.

This chain links TRBV7-8 with TRBJ2-7, with D unresolved. CDR3 length equals 12 residues. CDR1 and CDR2 (germline): SGHVS, FQNEAQ. V was shortened by 1 base and J by 5 bases, with 6 bases between the two germline ends. The CDR3 loop reads CASSLVTDEQYF. DNA for the CDR3: TGTGCCAGCAGCTTAGTAACGGACGAGCAGTACTTC.

This chain uses TRBV27 with TRBJ2-2, with no clear D. CDR3 size: 16 residues. Germline CDR1 and CDR2: MNHEY and SMNVEV (reference sequence). The V gene lost 6 bases and the J gene lost 0 bases, with 14 bases spanning the gap. The chain's CDR3 is CASRAGSYANTGELFF. The CDR3 DNA reads TGTGCCAGCAGGGCCGGGTCTTACGCGAACACCGGGGAGCTGTTTTTT.

This chain uses TRBV13 with TRBJ2-1; tentatively, D is TRBD2 (5 bases). Trimming pared 2 bases from V and 3 bases from J, leaving 11 bases between. The length of the CDR3 is 15 residues. Germline V gene data show CDR1 as PRHDT and CDR2 as FYEKMQ (reference sequence). This CDR3 reads CASSLRAGLYNEQFF. CDR3 in DNA: TGTGCCAGCAGCTTACGTGCAGGACTCTACAATGAGCAGTTCTTC.

CDR3 amino acids: CASSVVGGGASNEQFF. The CDR3 coding sequence is TGTGCCAGCAGCGTAGTGGGCGGGGGGGCAAGCAATGAGCAGTTCTTC. The chain recombines TRBV9 with TRBJ2-1; 9 bases match TRBD2. Trimming took 0 bases from V and 6 from J; bases not matched to a gene: 7. The CDR3 covers 16 residues. CDR1 and CDR2 from the germline V gene are SGDLS and YYNGEE.

In this sample, this clone turned up once. CDR3 region: CASSQVDGTGGNYEQYF. The CDR3 DNA reads as TGCGCCAGCAGCCAGGTCGATGGGACAGGGGGGAACTACGAGCAGTACTTC. The genes are TRBV4-1 and TRBJ2-7; 11 bases map to TRBD1. Germline V gives CDR1 MGHRA, CDR2 YSYEKL. This CDR3 region has 17 residues. The J segment lost 3 bases and the V segment lost 3 bases, leaving 10 bases of the junction unmatched.

V gene TRBV7-9 combines with J gene TRBJ2-2; TRBD1 aligns across 8 bases. V lost 2 bases to trimming and J lost 7 bases; unmatched junction nucleotides: 3. The germline V gene encodes CDR1 SEHNR and CDR2 FQNEAQ (reference sequence). This CDR3 comprises 14 residues. For the CDR3, the DNA is TGTGCCAGCAGCTTACGGACAGGGAACGGGGAGCTGTTTTTT. It encodes CASSLRTGNGELFF.

A few counts support this clone. The J gene is TRBJ2-2, the V gene TRBV6-6; D remains unclear. This CDR3 region has 12 residues. Germline V CDR1 and CDR2: MNHNY, SVGAGI (reference sequence). Deletions cut 3 bases from V and 5 bases from J, with 4 bases between. The CDR3 sequence is CASSYQTGELFF. DNA for the CDR3: TGTGCCAGCAGTTATCAAACCGGGGAGCTGTTTTTT.

Written as DNA, the CDR3 is TGCGCCAGCAGCTTGGGACAGAACTATGGCTACACCTTC. It is translated as CASSLGQNYGYTF. The chain is built from TRBV4-1 and TRBJ1-2; 7 bases align to TRBD1. V dropped 5 bases and J dropped 2; count of bases not matched to a gene: 2. The germline CDR1 and CDR2 sequences are MGHRA and YSYEKL. The CDR3 is 13 residues long.

The rearrangement joins TRBV27 to TRBJ2-6, with unresolved D. Germline CDR1 and CDR2: MNHEY and SMNVEV (reference sequence). V was clipped by 3 bases and J by 0 bases, with 6 bases between them. CDR3 length: 15 amino acids. CDR3 nucleotides: TGTGCCAGCAGTTTGGAGCTCTCTGGGGCCAACGTCCTGACTTTC. Protein sequence: CASSLELSGANVLTF.

V and J are TRBV5-1 and TRBJ2-7; D is undetermined. Looked up from germline, CDR1 is SGHRS and CDR2 is YFSETQ. The CDR3 is 11 residues long. Trimming left V 3 bases short and J 3 bases short, with 4 bases between. For the CDR3, the DNA is TGCGCCAGCAGCTCTTACTACGAGCAGTACTTC. It codes for CASSSYYEQYF.